This T cell receptor beta chain is drawn from a study of spatial heterogeneity in lung cancer. Study details: Fewer alpha-chain than beta-chain sequences were consistently detected. Every unique TCR and UMI combination, on average, appeared more than ten times in raw reads.

Time point reported: sample taken at primary tumor resection. Unsorted samples of tumor, nontumor lung or frozen PBMC had their whole RNA sequenced. This clonotype was recorded a few times. TCRdb recomputed calls from the 5' RACE reads with MiXCR, one row per CDR3 protein. The table records approximately 3,100 distinct CDR3 sequences, roughly 5% of them present only once. This CDR3 spans 13 amino acids. Per the germline V gene, CDR1 is SGHTA and CDR2 is FQGNSA. V trimming: 2 bases; J trimming: 7 bases; junction bases outside the gene matches: 2. This chain uses TRBV7-2 with TRBJ2-1; 7 bases map to TRBD1. This TCR was sampled from a male donor with early-stage non-small cell lung cancer. The sequencing here drew on normal lung tissue next to the tumor, taken at surgery. The CDR3 is CASSLYRGNEQFF. CDR3 coding DNA: TGTGCCAGCAGCTTATACAGGGGAAATGAGCAGTTCTTC.